Presented here are 28 T cell receptor beta chains from one specimen sequenced in a study of blood T cell repertoires in COVID-19. Here immunoSEQ multiplex PCR was the method, and the copy in TCRdb shows in-frame clones only, minus some. The table includes roughly 400,000 clones, 70% to 90% detected once. Sequencing input: PBMCs or T cells enriched from blood (not recorded which). All receptors derive from a woman under 30 who had been exposed to COVID-19.

CDR3: CASSEGQNRVNNEQFF. The CDR3 DNA follows: TGCGCCAGCAGTGAGGGACAGAATAGAGTGAACAATGAGCAGTTCTTC. This chain connects TRBV10-1 to TRBJ2-1, with D possibly matching TRBD1 (6 bases). The CDR3 covers 16 residues. Germline values: CDR1 WNHNN, CDR2 SYGVQD (reference sequence). Between the trimmed V and J ends, which lost 2 bases and 5 bases, there was a span of 16 bases.

This chain connects TRBV5-4 to TRBJ2-6, with 11 nucleotides matching TRBD1. From germline, CDR1 is SGHNT and CDR2 YYREEE (reference sequence). V gave up 4 bases and J gave up 2 bases; unmatched junction bases: 5. The CDR3 totals 17 residues. As DNA, the CDR3 is TGTGCCAGCAGCCAAGGACAGGGGGCGGCTGGGGCCAACGTCCTGACTTTC. Translating it yields CASSQGQGAAGANVLTF. Full variable domain (rest looked up from reference TRBV5-4 and TRBJ2-6): ETGVTQSPTHLIKTRGQQVTLRCSSQSGHNTVSWYQQALGQGPQFIFQYYREEENGRGNFPPRFSGLQFPNYSSELNVNALELDDSALYLCASSQGQGAAGANVLTFGAGSRLTVL.

V gene TRBV5-1 combines with J gene TRBJ1-4; D is ambiguous. This CDR3 has 15 residues. Germline CDR1 SGHRS, CDR2 YFSETQ. Trimming removed 4 bases from V and 7 bases from J, with 17 bases in between. CDR3 in DNA: TGCGCCAGCAGCGAAAACGGAGCGACTTTTGAAAAACTGTTTTTT. This encodes CASSENGATFEKLFF.

Comments on this clone: The sample carries other DNA sequences with the same CDR3. The chain couples TRBV27 to TRBJ2-7; D possibly corresponds to TRBD2 (5 bases). With 3 bases removed from V and 2 bases from J, the gap between germline ends came to 8 bases. Per the germline V gene, CDR1 is MNHEY and CDR2 is SMNVEV (reference sequence). The length of the CDR3 is 13 residues. CDR3 amino acids: CASSLDGTYEQYF. The CDR3 coding sequence is TGTGCCAGCAGTTTGGACGGGACCTACGAGCAGTACTTC.

The chain recombines TRBV29-1 with TRBJ1-4; D may be TRBD1 (6 bases). CDR1 is SQVTM and CDR2 is ANQGSEA in the germline V gene. Trimming took 6 bases from V and 0 from J, leaving 17 bases between them. This CDR3 comprises 16 residues. The CDR3 here is CSVLNREGATNEKLFF. As DNA, the CDR3 is TGCAGCGTATTGAACAGGGAGGGGGCAACTAATGAAAAACTGTTTTTT.

V and J are TRBV28 and TRBJ2-7; a weak D match, TRBD1 (6 bases). Trimming removed 4 bases from V and 4 bases from J, with 20 bases in between. The CDR3 contains 16 residues. Germline values: CDR1 MDHEN, CDR2 SYDVKM. The DNA of the CDR3 is TGTGCCAGCAGTTGGCAACAGGGTTCTAGCTCTTACGAGCAGTACTTC. This gives the protein CASSWQQGSSSYEQYF.

The chain joins TRBV7-8 to TRBJ1-1; possibly TRBD1 for D (5 bases). CDR3 size: 13 residues. Per the germline V gene, CDR1 is SGHVS and CDR2 is FQNEAQ. The V and J ends lost 1 base and 5 bases respectively, with 8 bases between them. The CDR3 reads CASSLGGSTEAFF. The CDR3 DNA reads TGTGCCAGCAGCTTAGGGGGCTCAACTGAAGCTTTCTTT.

CDR3 bases: TGTGCCAGCAGCTTAGAAGGGGTCTCCTACAATGAGCAGTTCTTC. Translation gives CASSLEGVSYNEQFF. V is TRBV7-6 and J is TRBJ2-1, with D possibly being TRBD1 (5 bases). The CDR3 is 15 residues long. The germline V and J ends were trimmed by 1 base and 0 bases, with 7 bases remaining between them. Germline CDR1 SGHVS, CDR2 FNYEAQ.

The chain couples TRBV5-4 to TRBJ2-3; 9 bases line up with TRBD2. Germline V gene lookup returns CDR1 SGHNT and CDR2 YYREEE (reference sequence). The trim removed 3 bases at V and 7 bases at J, leaving 9 bases unmatched. The CDR3 runs 15 residues. CDR3 DNA: TGTGCCAGCAGCTCCCTTAGCGGGAGTGTATATACGCAGTATTTT. Translation: CASSSLSGSVYTQYF.

This chain uses TRBV4-1 with TRBJ1-2; 9 nucleotides agree with TRBD1. V shed 3 bases, J shed 4 bases, and the junction held 6 bases outside the gene matches. This CDR3 spans 15 amino acids. From germline, CDR1 is MGHRA and CDR2 YSYEKL. The CDR3 nucleotides read TGCGCCAGCAGCCAGGTGGGGGGACAGGGCTATGGCTACACCTTC. Translated, it gives CASSQVGGQGYGYTF.

The chain combines TRBV9 with TRBJ1-3; 7 bases match TRBD1. V lost 3 bases, J lost 2 bases, and 14 bases stayed unmatched. The CDR3 sequence is 18 residues long. The germline CDR1 and CDR2 sequences are SGDLS and YYNGEE. The CDR3 sequence is CASSGLGQRFLPGNTIYF. The CDR3, as DNA: TGTGCCAGCAGCGGGCTGGGACAGCGTTTCCTCCCTGGAAACACCATATATTTT.

The rearrangement joins TRBV2 to TRBJ2-1; no clear D. The germline gives CDR1 SNHLY, CDR2 FYNNEI. The CDR3 covers 10 residues. V was trimmed by 7 bases and J by 8 bases, leaving 6 bases between them. This chain's CDR3 is CASIGYEQFF. The CDR3 DNA sequence: TGTGCCAGCATCGGGTATGAGCAGTTCTTC.

This rearrangement joins TRBV2 to TRBJ2-3, with D possibly TRBD1 on 5 matching bases. Between the trimmed V and J ends, which lost 8 bases and 0 bases, there was a span of 18 bases. This CDR3 region has 16 residues. In germline, CDR1 is SNHLY, CDR2 FYNNEI. The CDR3 protein is CASRARESYSTDTQYF. Here the CDR3 DNA reads TGTGCCAGCCGGGCCAGGGAAAGCTACAGCACAGATACGCAGTATTTT.

The chain combines TRBV6-5 with TRBJ2-7, with 10 nucleotides matching TRBD1. J gave up 6 bases and V 0 bases, and 5 bases lay outside the gene matches. Germline V lookup: CDR1 MNHEY, CDR2 SVGAGI. CDR3 length: 15 residues. DNA for the CDR3: TGTGCCAGCAGTTACTCGACCGGGACAGGGGTCGAGCAGTACTTC. Its translation: CASSYSTGTGVEQYF.

The gene calls are TRBV7-9 and TRBJ2-7; no clear D. Germline-derived CDR1 and CDR2 are SEHNR and FQNEAQ (reference sequence). The CDR3 is 12 amino acids. V gave up 2 bases and J gave up 6 bases, with 8 bases separating them. The CDR3 region is CASSLFTGEQYF. As DNA, the CDR3 is TGTGCCAGCAGCTTATTTACGGGCGAGCAGTACTTC.

The rearrangement uses TRBV7-4 and TRBJ2-1; 7 bases are a match to TRBD2. V trimming: 1 base; J trimming: 3 bases; junction bases outside the gene matches: 12. CDR3 length: 18 amino acids. Per germline, CDR1 SGHVT and CDR2 SQSDAQ. CDR3: CASSLDETSLGGYNEQFF. The CDR3 DNA is TGTGCCAGCAGCTTAGACGAGACTAGCTTGGGGGGCTACAATGAGCAGTTCTTC.

The count of this clone is one. The rearrangement uses TRBV5-1 and TRBJ1-3; TRBD1 is a possible D gene (5 bases). Germline V gives CDR1 SGHRS, CDR2 YFSETQ. Trimming left V 1 base short and J 0 bases short, with 11 bases between. The CDR3 length is 16 residues. CDR3 protein: CASSLTQGISGNTIYF. DNA of the CDR3: TGCGCCAGCAGCTTGACCCAGGGCATCTCTGGAAACACCATATATTTT. Full variable domain (rest looked up from reference TRBV5-1 and TRBJ1-3): KAGVTQTPRYLIKTRGQQVTLSCSPISGHRSVSWYQQTPGQGLQFLFEYFSETQRNKGNFPGRFSGRQFSNSRSEMNVSTLELGDSALYLCASSLTQGISGNTIYFGEGSWLTVV.

In this sample, this clone turned up once. The CDR3 spells CASSGDRYTDTQYF. CDR3 DNA: TGTGCCAGTTCGGGGGATCGATACACAGATACGCAGTATTTT. V is TRBV19 and J is TRBJ2-3; D may be TRBD2 (6 bases). The germline gives CDR1 LNHDA, CDR2 SQIVND (reference sequence). CDR3 length: 14 amino acids. Trimming shortened V by 8 bases and J by 2 bases, and 14 bases separated the two germline ends.

V and J are TRBV15 and TRBJ2-7; 10 positions match TRBD1. This CDR3 has 12 residues. CDR1 and CDR2 (germline): LNHNV, YYDKDF (reference sequence). The J segment lost 9 bases and the V segment lost 11 bases, leaving 10 bases of the junction unmatched. As DNA, the CDR3 is TGTGCCCCCGACAGGGGGCGCGTTTGGCAGTACTTC. Residues: CAPDRGRVWQYF.

V usage is TRBV10-3 and J usage is TRBJ2-7; D possibly corresponds to TRBD1 (5 bases). The CDR3 runs 16 residues. Germline assignment: CDR1 ENHRY and CDR2 SYGVKD. Deletions cut 0 bases from V and 0 bases from J, with 12 bases between. The CDR3: CAISESMVRVSYEQYF. CDR3 in DNA: TGTGCCATCAGTGAGTCGATGGTCAGGGTCTCCTACGAGCAGTACTTC.

The chain has TRBV10-3 and TRBJ2-7; TRBD1 aligns across 7 bases. Germline V gene lookup returns CDR1 ENHRY and CDR2 SYGVKD. The CDR3 consists of 14 residues. J lost 3 bases, V lost 6 bases, and 8 bases had no gene match. For the CDR3, the DNA is TGTGCCATCAGCGAAAGACAGGGTGTCTACGAGCAGTACTTC. Translating it yields CAISERQGVYEQYF.

The chain has TRBV6-5 and TRBJ2-7; maybe TRBD1 (6 bases). This CDR3 region has 15 residues. The germline CDR1 and CDR2 sequences are MNHEY and SVGAGI. Trimming cost V 4 bases and J 0 bases, with 13 bases left between them. Here the CDR3 reads CASSSRRDNSYEQYF. The DNA of the CDR3 is TGTGCCAGCAGTTCCCGCCGGGACAACTCCTACGAGCAGTACTTC.

CDR3 in DNA: TGTGCCAGCTCACCGAGGACGGGGGCTGGAAACACCATATATTTT. It yields the protein CASSPRTGAGNTIYF. This rearrangement joins TRBV18 to TRBJ1-3; tentative D call: TRBD1 (5 bases). In germline, CDR1 is KGHSH, CDR2 LQKENI. Trimming left V 3 bases short and J 2 bases short, with 11 bases between. The CDR3 sequence is 15 residues long.

The chain carries TRBV6-5 and TRBJ2-7, with 8 bases identical to TRBD1. From germline, CDR1 is MNHEY and CDR2 SVGAGI. This CDR3 is built from 15 residues. The V gene end was trimmed by 8 bases and the J gene end by 1 base; junction bases not matched to a gene: 10. This chain's CDR3 is CASYARTGLSYEQYF. For the CDR3, the DNA is TGTGCCAGCTACGCCCGGACAGGGTTGTCCTACGAGCAGTACTTC.

The chain couples TRBV28 to TRBJ1-2, with D unresolved. Germline values: CDR1 MDHEN, CDR2 SYDVKM. The CDR3 has 12 amino acids. V was clipped by 2 bases and J by 6 bases, with 7 bases between them. CDR3 DNA sequence: TGTGCCAGCAGTTTAGTCCCCGATGGCTACACCTTC. Translated, it gives CASSLVPDGYTF.

The V and J genes are TRBV19 and TRBJ1-1; 8 nucleotides line up with TRBD1. CDR1 LNHDA and CDR2 SQIVND come from the germline V gene (reference sequence). The trim removed 3 bases at V and 7 bases at J, leaving 1 base unmatched. The CDR3 loop spans 12 amino acids. The chain's CDR3 is CASSIGQGEAFF. The CDR3 DNA sequence: TGTGCCAGTAGTATCGGACAGGGTGAAGCTTTCTTT. The whole variable domain, filled in from reference TRBV19 and TRBJ1-1, reads DGGITQSPKYLFRKEGQNVTLSCEQNLNHDAMYWYRQDPGQGLRLIYYSQIVNDFQKGDIAEGYSVSREKKESFPLTVTSAQKNPTAFYLCASSIGQGEAFFGQGTRLTVV.

Here the CDR3 DNA reads TGTGCCAGCAGCTTAGGCGGCAGTCCTGCGGGGGGACCGGGGAATTCACCCCTCCACTTT. It translates to CASSLGGSPAGGPGNSPLHF. The chain carries TRBV13 and TRBJ1-6, with a tentative D call TRBD1 (5 bases). Germline CDR1 PRHDT, CDR2 FYEKMQ (reference sequence). The V gene lost 0 bases and the J gene lost 7 bases, with 25 bases spanning the gap. The CDR3 length is 20 residues.

This chain's CDR3 is CASSQGLAGDTYEQYF. CDR3 bases: TGCGCCAGCAGCCAAGGACTAGCGGGGGACACCTACGAGCAGTACTTC. This chain links TRBV4-1 with TRBJ2-7; 12 bases are shared with TRBD2. The CDR3 consists of 16 residues. V shed 1 base and J 2 bases; nucleotides not matched to a gene: 3. Germline CDR1 reads MGHRA; CDR2 reads YSYEKL.